The sequence of this T cell receptor beta chain was determined in a study of T cells in Graves' hyperthyroidism and ophthalmopathy. Out of over 9 ml of fresh peripheral blood came the PBMCs. Germline-derived CDR1 and CDR2 are LNHDA and SQIVND (reference sequence). V lost 7 bases and J lost 1, with 11 bases in between. The CDR3 contains 14 residues. TCR beta CDR3 regions were amplified from RNA. A set of HTBI primers served as the primers for a first-round RT-PCR of the TCR CDR3. TCRdb analysed the multiplex PCR reads with MiXCR anew, one entry per CDR3 protein. The sample lists about 760,000 distinct CDR3 sequences, 35% occurring once. This clonotype has a handful of counts. Its antigen is as yet unknown. Notes on the study in general: Ophthalmopathy cases were set apart from stable hyperthyroidism by a 13 V-J model.

V usage is TRBV19 and J usage is TRBJ1-5; no clear D. The specimen was blood. This TCR was sampled from a woman aged 40-49 years with Graves' hyperthyroidism. In DNA form, the CDR3 reads TGTGCCAGTACCCTGGAGGAGAGCAATCAGCCCCAGCATTTT. Translation gives CASTLEESNQPQHF. Full variable domain (missing parts from reference TRBV19 and TRBJ1-5): DGGITQSPKYLFRKEGQNVTLSCEQNLNHDAMYWYRQDPGQGLRLIYYSQIVNDFQKGDIAEGYSVSREKKESFPLTVTSAQKNPTAFYLCASTLEESNQPQHFGDGTRLSIL.